This TCR beta chain was sequenced during a study of CD8+CD57+ T cells in acquired aplastic anemia. Study-wide context: Sequencing produced an average of approximately 11 million reads per healthy donor for CD4+ cells. General study points: Levels of CD8+ Simpson's diversity were not significantly distinct in patients versus controls.

Trimming cost V 7 bases and J 0 bases; bases outside gene matches: 9. CDR3 size: 16 residues. From germline, CDR1 is SGDLS and CDR2 YYNGEE. Profiling of TCR beta VDJ combinations and CDR3 sequences used genomic DNA as template. One entry per CDR3 protein, called by TCRdb with MiXCR from the reads. This sample yields around 190,000 distinct CDR3 sequences, of which approximately 52% are seen a single time; about 15% belongs to the top ten. This clonotype was seen a handful of times. What it binds is unknown. The material sequenced was sorted CD4+, CD8+, or CD8+CD57+ T cells (not recorded which) from PBMCs. This clonotype originated in a human donor in good health, serving as a control. The rearrangement joins TRBV9 to TRBJ2-7; TRBD2 agrees at 11 bases. CDR3 sequence reads: CASSPTGTSGSYEQYF. The CDR3 bases are TGTGCCAGCTCACCCACCGGGACTAGCGGCTCCTACGAGCAGTACTTC.